The 6 T cell receptor beta chains below come from one sample, sequenced in a study of blood T cell repertoires in COVID-19. The table came from immunoSEQ multiplex PCR; TCRdb's copy has only in-frame clones and leaves some out. The data show approximately 180,000 clones, over 75% seen once. The sample consisted of peripheral blood. These receptors were collected from a woman aged 70-85 years with acute or convalescent COVID-19.

This chain's CDR3 is CASSLIGGGGYNEQFF. In DNA, the CDR3 is TGTGCCAGCAGCTTAATCGGGGGTGGAGGGTACAATGAGCAGTTCTTC. The chain is built from TRBV7-3 and TRBJ2-1; a weak D match, TRBD2 (6 bases). The CDR3 length is 16 residues. V lost 1 base to trimming and J lost 4 bases, with 14 bases between them. CDR1 and CDR2 (germline): SGHTA, FQGTGA.

This rearrangement joins TRBV18 to TRBJ2-7, with TRBD2 identical over 7 bases. The V segment lost 3 bases and the J segment 7 bases; nucleotides outside the gene matches: 15. Per germline, CDR1 KGHSH and CDR2 LQKENI. The CDR3 has 16 amino acids. As DNA, the CDR3 is TGTGCCAGCTCACCTAGCCTGAGCGGGACGGGCTCGGAGCAGTACTTC. It encodes CASSPSLSGTGSEQYF.

The genes are TRBV10-1 and TRBJ2-7; 7 bases match TRBD1. J lost 2 bases, V lost 8 bases, and 6 bases had no gene match. Germline CDR1 is WNHNN and CDR2 is SYGVQD (reference sequence). The CDR3 spans 13 residues. The CDR3, as DNA: TGCGCCAGCCCCCGTACAGGGGCCTACGAGCAGTACTTC. This codes for CASPRTGAYEQYF.

The J gene is TRBJ1-2, the V gene TRBV5-4, with 8 bases fitting TRBD1. Germline CDR1 and CDR2: SGHNT and YYREEE (reference sequence). Losses at the gene ends were 0 bases for V and 4 bases for J; bases not matched to a gene: 11. The CDR3 spans 17 residues. The CDR3 is CASSLGQGIGKTYGYTF. The CDR3, as DNA: TGTGCCAGCAGCTTGGGACAGGGGATCGGGAAGACCTATGGCTACACCTTC. The full variable domain, its missing parts supplied by reference TRBV5-4 and TRBJ1-2, is ETGVTQSPTHLIKTRGQQVTLRCSSQSGHNTVSWYQQALGQGPQFIFQYYREEENGRGNFPPRFSGLQFPNYSSELNVNALELDDSALYLCASSLGQGIGKTYGYTFGSGTRLTVV.

The J gene is TRBJ2-7, the V gene TRBV6-5; tentatively, D is TRBD2 (6 bases). V lost 5 bases and J 4 bases, leaving 9 bases between the germline ends. The CDR3 extends over 12 amino acids. Germline V CDR1 and CDR2: MNHEY, SVGAGI. The chain's CDR3 is CASSRGTYEQYF. CDR3 nucleotide sequence: TGTGCCAGCAGTCGAGGGACTTACGAGCAGTACTTC.

This chain joins TRBV24-1 and TRBJ2-5, with D perhaps matching TRBD1 (5 bases). This CDR3 contains 15 residues. V was shortened by 5 bases and J by 1 base, with 13 bases between the two germline ends. Germline CDR1 KGHDR, CDR2 SFDVKD. The CDR3 bases are TGTGCCACCAGTGCTGGGAAGGGGCCCCAAGAGACCCAGTACTTC. Its protein is CATSAGKGPQETQYF.